This TCR beta chain was identified in a study of blood T cell repertoires in COVID-19 (dated by TCRdb to the early 2020s). Broadly, across the study: Samples from collaborators originated in the United States, Italy and Spain and spanned both the acute and convalescent phases of COVID-19. The material from the prospective study consisted of cDNA or gDNA derived from T cells, B-cell-depleted T cells, or PBMCs. Subjects who had been exposed to COVID-19, were actively infected with it, or had recovered from it provided the deeply sampled blood TCRbeta repertoires that made up the dataset. The repertoires were made available in a free public database intended to serve as a resource for research on the immune response to SARS-CoV-2. The samples were drawn from two sources: the first 160 participants of the ongoing ImmuneRACE study, and some 1,300 subjects contributed by 6 global collaborators. Nearly every sample came with metadata listing a de-identified subject ID, COVID-19 status, age in years and sex. Where HLA class I and class II types were available, the types were taken from metadata supplied by the sample provider, not from assay-based typing.

Whole blood was collected in K2EDTA tubes by collaborating institutions according to the institutions' own protocols. For TCRbeta analysis, collaborators shipped samples as frozen whole blood, isolated PBMCs, or DNA extracted from either of those sample types. The immunoSEQ Assay, a bias-controlled multiplex PCR, was used to amplify TCRbeta CDR3 regions from genomic DNA. The paper's data handling went like this. Nucleated cell counts per sample were estimated from amplification of reference gene primers within the assay. To quantify the absolute abundance of each unique TCRbeta CDR3 rearrangement, sequence reads were collapsed and filtered. For each sample, productive Simpson clonality was calculated as the square root of Simpson's diversity index across productive rearrangements. The table comes from immuneACCESS by way of TCRdb, which keeps in-frame sequences with V and J called. Part of the clones is missing from these tables; in studies checked, under half for an unresolved V gene and the rest for unknown reasons. The V and J calls and the clone size are those of that table, but D and trimming were determined from the DNA. Recorded for this sample are about 230,000 clones; around 84% of them occurred a single time. The top ten hold more than 0.75% of the sample.

From the cysteine up to the phenylalanine, the CDR3 has a length of 14 residues. Only the CDR3 portion is preserved as DNA: 42 bases, with reading frame beginning at the first base. V is reduced by 4 bases and J by 4 bases, leaving a spacing of 11 bases between them. CDR1 SNHLY and CDR2 FYNNEI were looked up in the germline V gene. This clone was observed a handful of times. Its target antigen remains unknown. Base qualities were left out, and no much larger clone turns up one base away. What the work shows at the level of the full study, not this receptor alone: How much clinical and demographic metadata was included differed by source and by participant, and the metadata was provided uncurated.

Sequenced sample: peripheral blood. The sequence came from a man in his forties with acute or convalescent COVID-19. The V gene is TRBV2 and the J gene is TRBJ1-5; TRBD1 might be the D gene, on 5 matching bases. DNA sequence: TGTGCCAGCAGTGTTTCGGGGGGAAATCAGCCCCAGCATTTT. Its amino acids are CASSVSGGNQPQHF.